The 2 T cell receptor beta chains given below trace back to one sample, sequenced in a study of OX40 agonist ivuxolimab in advanced cancers. TCRdb keeps only in-frame clones here, not all; method: immunoSEQ multiplex PCR. This table holds 70,000 to 80,000 clones, around 91% found once. Material: CD4+ or CD8+ T cells sorted from blood, obtained in a trial of the OX40 agonist ivuxolimab. Receptors originate from an adult with an advanced solid tumor such as melanoma, head and neck, liver or kidney cancer.

V and J are TRBV7-2 and TRBJ2-7; no reliable D call. Germline CDR1 SGHTA, CDR2 FQGNSA. Trimming shortened V by 5 bases and J by 6 bases, and 14 bases separated the two germline ends. The CDR3 has 13 amino acids. CDR3 DNA sequence: TGTGCCAGCAGCACCGGACCCCCGAGCGAGCAGTACTTC. It specifies CASSTGPPSEQYF.

The rearrangement joins TRBV7-2 to TRBJ1-1; 7 bases fit TRBD1. V dropped 6 bases and J dropped 1; count of bases not matched to a gene: 8. The CDR3 length is 15 residues. The germline CDR1 and CDR2 sequences are SGHTA and FQGNSA. CDR3 residues: CASRPPPGGNTEAFF. The DNA for the CDR3 is TGTGCCAGCAGACCCCCCCCAGGGGGGAACACTGAAGCTTTCTTT.